These T cell receptor beta chains were read from a single sample in a study of blood T cell repertoires in COVID-19. Sequenced by immunoSEQ multiplex PCR; TCRdb stores in-frame clones only, minus some. The sample carries tens of thousands of clones, approximately 80% recorded once. The specimen was PBMCs or T cells enriched from blood (not recorded which). The receptor source for this set is a woman in her thirties or forties with acute COVID-19. The CDR3 runs from the conserved cysteine through the conserved F or W. The D gene is left open where the match is weak. Where a row states a size, it is once, few, many or the class of an expanded clone; other rows omit it.

13	TRBV29-1	NA	NA	TRBJ1-1	TGCAGCGCCCCAGGTGCAGGGTACCCTGAAGCTTTCTTT	CSAPGAGYPEAFF
15	TRBV15	NA	NA	TRBJ1-1	TGTGCCACCAGCAGAGAAGGGGTGATGAACACTGAAGCTTTCTTT	CATSREGVMNTEAFF
15	TRBV11-2	TRBD1	once	TRBJ1-2	TGTGCCAGCAGCGCACGGGACAGGGCGGCCTATGGCTACACCTTC	CASSARDRAAYGYTF
17	TRBV11-2	TRBD2	NA	TRBJ2-7	TGTGCCAGCAGCTTGGGGGGTGGGACTAGGAGGTCCTACGAGCAGTACTTC	CASSLGGGTRRSYEQYF
23	TRBV28	TRBD1	NA	TRBJ1-1	TGTGCCAGCAGTTTCACGCCCCCCCTCGGGACAGGGTTTTTATTGCGGGCGAACACTGAAGCTTTCTTT	CASSFTPPLGTGFLLRANTEAFF
14	TRBV7-6	TRBD1	NA	TRBJ1-5	TGTGCCAGCAGCCGGGACAGGGGAAATCAGCCCCAGCATTTT	CASSRDRGNQPQHF
15	TRBV7-8	NA	NA	TRBJ1-1	TGTGCCAGCAGCAATTTACAGGGCTTTACCACTGAAGCTTTCTTT	CASSNLQGFTTEAFF
13	TRBV15	NA	once	TRBJ1-3	TGTGCCACCAGCCTCGAGGCTGGAAACACCATATATTTT	CATSLEAGNTIYF
14	TRBV28	NA	NA	TRBJ1-6	TGTGCCAGCAAAGGGGCGAACTATAATTCACCCCTCCACTTT	CASKGANYNSPLHF
17	TRBV19	TRBD1	few	TRBJ1-5	TGTGCCAGTAGTATAGAAAGGGTGGGACAGGGGACTCAGCCCCAGCATTTT	CASSIERVGQGTQPQHF
17	TRBV10-3	TRBD1	NA	TRBJ2-5	TGTGCCATCAGTGAGGTCCACGCAGGGGGTGTCCAAGAGACCCAGTACTTC	CAISEVHAGGVQETQYF
15	TRBV6-6	TRBD1	NA	TRBJ1-1	TGTGCCAGCAGTTACTCGAGGCCAGGGGGCAGAGAAGCTTTCTTT	CASSYSRPGGREAFF
16	TRBV20-1	TRBD2	NA	TRBJ2-3	TGCAGTGCTAGTCTGGCTAGCGGGGATGTCGCAGATACGCAGTATTTT	CSASLASGDVADTQYF
17	TRBV28	TRBD2	NA	TRBJ2-5	TGTGCCAGCAGTTTATGGACAGCGGGGGAGTCCCAAGAGACCCAGTACTTC	CASSLWTAGESQETQYF
14	TRBV28	NA	NA	TRBJ2-7	TGTGCCAGCAGTCTCAGGGAATCGTTTGCCGAGCAGTACTTC	CASSLRESFAEQYF
13	TRBV7-2	NA	NA	TRBJ1-5	TGTGCCAGCAGCTTATTTATCAATCAGCCCCAGCATTTT	CASSLFINQPQHF
13	TRBV5-1	TRBD1	NA	TRBJ1-1	TGCGCCAGCAGCTCTTCAGGGGGCCCTGAAGCTTTCTTT	CASSSSGGPEAFF
14	TRBV19	TRBD1	NA	TRBJ1-2	TGTGCCAGTAGCACGACAGGGGGCGTCTATGGCTACACCTTC	CASSTTGGVYGYTF
15	TRBV10-3	TRBD1	NA	TRBJ2-3	TGTGCCATCAGCCCCGGGACAGGGGGCCCAGATACGCAGTATTTT	CAISPGTGGPDTQYF
13	TRBV2	NA	NA	TRBJ1-1	TGTGCCAGCCGGACTTACCGGAACACTGAAGCTTTCTTT	CASRTYRNTEAFF
11	TRBV2	NA	NA	TRBJ1-5	TGTGCCAGCAGTGAAGCGTCGGTTCAGCATTTT	CASSEASVQHF
14	TRBV6-5	NA	NA	TRBJ1-2	TGTGCCAGCAGTTTCAGTCGCGGTTACTATGGCTACACCTTC	CASSFSRGYYGYTF
17	TRBV24-1	NA	few	TRBJ2-1	TGTGCCACCAGTGATCCCTCCGGAGGGGTGTCCTACAATGAGCAGTTCTTC	CATSDPSGGVSYNEQFF
15	TRBV28	TRBD2	NA	TRBJ2-3	TGTGCCAGCAGCCTGACTAGCGCAAACACAGATACGCAGTATTTT	CASSLTSANTDTQYF
15	TRBV4-1	NA	NA	TRBJ2-2	TGCGCCAGCAGCCAAGATATTTCAGGGTCCGGGGAGCTGTTTTTT	CASSQDISGSGELFF
14	TRBV5-5	NA	few	TRBJ2-5	TGTGCCAGCAGATCACAGGGATCGCAAGAGACCCAGTACTTC	CASRSQGSQETQYF
14	TRBV5-1	NA	once	TRBJ1-4	TGCGCCAGCAGCTGGCAGGGCCATAATGAAAAACTGTTTTTT	CASSWQGHNEKLFF
14	TRBV28	NA	NA	TRBJ2-5	TGTGCCAGCAGCCCGGGACTCCCGATGGGGACCCAGTACTTC	CASSPGLPMGTQYF
16	TRBV2	TRBD1	NA	TRBJ2-6	TGTGCCAGCAGCGGGACAGGGGCATCCGGGGCCAACGTCCTGACTTTC	CASSGTGASGANVLTF
19	TRBV6-4	TRBD1	NA	TRBJ2-2	TGTGCCAGCAGCCGGCATCCCTGGACAGGGGGCAAGGACACCGGGGAGCTGTTTTTT	CASSRHPWTGGKDTGELFF
16	TRBV2	TRBD1	NA	TRBJ2-3	TGTGCCACCCGAGATCTCCGGGACAGGGCCACAGATACGCAGTATTTT	CATRDLRDRATDTQYF
15	TRBV7-2	TRBD2	NA	TRBJ2-7	TGTGCCAGCAGCTTACTAGCGGACCTACGCTACGAGCAGTACTTC	CASSLLADLRYEQYF
12	TRBV7-9	NA	NA	TRBJ1-1	TGTGCCAGCAGCTTAGGGCTCTCTGAAGCTTTCTTT	CASSLGLSEAFF
15	TRBV29-1	NA	NA	TRBJ1-2	TGCAGCGTCCGACTTGCGGGGGGCGCAGGCTATGGCTACACCTTC	CSVRLAGGAGYGYTF
17	TRBV28	NA	NA	TRBJ1-2	TGTGCCAGCAGTTCCCCCCCGGGGGGGAGGCTCAACTATGGCTACACCTTC	CASSSPPGGRLNYGYTF
16	TRBV7-8	TRBD1	NA	TRBJ1-5	TGTGCCAGCAGCTTAGCCGTTTACAGGGGGGAACAGCCCCAGCATTTT	CASSLAVYRGEQPQHF
14	TRBV27	NA	once	TRBJ1-2	TGTGCCAGCAGTTTATCGGTTGGAGGCTATGGCTACACCTTC	CASSLSVGGYGYTF
17	TRBV5-1	TRBD2	NA	TRBJ2-2	TGCGCCAGCAGCTCTCACTCGGGGGGAACGAACACCGGGGAGCTGTTTTTT	CASSSHSGGTNTGELFF
14	TRBV20-1	NA	NA	TRBJ2-1	TGCAGTGCTGGTGGACTAACCTCCTACAATGAGCAGTTCTTC	CSAGGLTSYNEQFF
14	TRBV5-4	NA	NA	TRBJ2-1	TGTGCCAGCAGCTTGTATGGACTAAACTTTGAGCAGTTCTTC	CASSLYGLNFEQFF
17	TRBV7-2	TRBD1	NA	TRBJ1-3	TGTGCCAGCAGCTTAGGGTCGCCAGGGGGCTCTGGAAACACCATATATTTT	CASSLGSPGGSGNTIYF
15	TRBV28	TRBD1	once	TRBJ2-1	TGTGCCAGCAGTTCGACAGGGGGCTCCTACAATGAGCAGTTCTTC	CASSSTGGSYNEQFF
16	TRBV9	NA	NA	TRBJ2-7	TGTGCCAGCAGCGTAGGAGTGGGGCAGGGTACCCACGAGCAGTACTTC	CASSVGVGQGTHEQYF
16	TRBV13	NA	NA	TRBJ2-3	TGTGCCAGCAGCCCCGGACCAAGCGGAAGCACAGATACGCAGTATTTT	CASSPGPSGSTDTQYF
15	TRBV19	NA	few	TRBJ1-5	TGTGCCAGTACCCTAGACAGGTCCAGCAATCAGCCCCAGCATTTT	CASTLDRSSNQPQHF
14	TRBV7-3	NA	NA	TRBJ2-1	TGTGCCAGCAGCTTAGGGGCTAGATACAATGAGCAGTTCTTC	CASSLGARYNEQFF
13	TRBV3-1/TRBV3-2	NA	NA	TRBJ2-5	TGTGCCAGCAGCCCCGTAGTAGAAGAGACCCAGTACTTC	CASSPVVEETQYF
15	TRBV6-5	TRBD2	NA	TRBJ2-2	TGTGCCAGCAGTTACGGCGGGGGGGCAACCGGGGAGCTGTTTTTT	CASSYGGGATGELFF
15	TRBV6-1	TRBD1	few	TRBJ1-1	TGTGCCAGCAGTGAGGGGACAGGGATGAACACTGAAGCTTTCTTT	CASSEGTGMNTEAFF
17	TRBV5-1	TRBD2	NA	TRBJ2-3	TGCGCCAGCAGCCCGGGACTAGCGGGAGCGGTCACAGATACGCAGTATTTT	CASSPGLAGAVTDTQYF
14	TRBV6-5	NA	once	TRBJ2-1	TGTGCCAGCAGCCCCAGACAGGCCTACAATGAGCAGTTCTTC	CASSPRQAYNEQFF
18	TRBV21-1	NA	NA	TRBJ2-5	TGTGCCAGCAGCAAAGACCAAGAGTGGGACAGGGACATGGAGACCCAGTACTTC	CASSKDQEWDRDMETQYF
11	TRBV29-1	NA	NA	TRBJ1-1	TGCAGCGCCGGTTCCAGGACTGAAGCTTTCTTT	CSAGSRTEAFF
13	TRBV5-6	NA	few	TRBJ1-6	TGTGCCAGCAGCTTGGCCCGGGGGTCACCCCTCCACTTT	CASSLARGSPLHF